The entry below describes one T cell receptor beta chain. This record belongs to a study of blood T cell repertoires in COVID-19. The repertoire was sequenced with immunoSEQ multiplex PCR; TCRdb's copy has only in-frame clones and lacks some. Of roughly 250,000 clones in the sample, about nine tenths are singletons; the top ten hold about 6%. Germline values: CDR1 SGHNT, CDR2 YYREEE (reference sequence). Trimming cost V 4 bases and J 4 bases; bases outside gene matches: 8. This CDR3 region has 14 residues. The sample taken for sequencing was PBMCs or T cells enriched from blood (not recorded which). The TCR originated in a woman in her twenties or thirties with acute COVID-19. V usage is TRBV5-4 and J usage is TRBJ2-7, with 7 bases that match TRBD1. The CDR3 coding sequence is TGTGCCAGCAGCCCGTCGACAGGGTGGTACGAGCAGTACTTC. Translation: CASSPSTGWYEQYF.